This passage covers 11 T cell receptor beta chains from one sample sequenced in a study of cytomegalovirus exposure and HLA in healthy donors. In the PCR, 60 Vbeta and 13 Jbeta primers were used. Here immunoSEQ multiplex PCR was the method, and the copy in TCRdb shows in-frame clones only, minus some. The repertoire includes about 120,000 clones, 60% to 70% of them detected once, and 8.5% to 9.5% sits in the top ten. The sequencing sample was made of PBMCs. These receptors were taken from a woman aged 35 to 49 in good health and CMV-seropositive.

J is TRBJ2-1 and V is TRBV29-1, with 7 bases identical to TRBD2. Looked up from germline, CDR1 is SQVTM and CDR2 is ANQGSEA. The length of the CDR3 is 14 residues. V dropped 1 base and J dropped 6; count of bases not matched to a gene: 6. The CDR3 loop reads CSVEGGGVGNEQFF. The CDR3 nucleotides are TGCAGCGTTGAAGGGGGGGGAGTCGGCAATGAGCAGTTCTTC.

The chain uses TRBV28 and TRBJ1-2; perhaps TRBD1 as D (5 bases). Germline assignment: CDR1 MDHEN and CDR2 SYDVKM. Trimming took 6 bases from V and 6 from J, leaving 23 bases between them. The CDR3 totals 16 residues. Here the CDR3 reads CASSPGGPGSGHGYTF. The CDR3 DNA is TGTGCCAGCAGCCCTGGTGGGCCAGGGTCTGGGCATGGCTACACCTTC.

The chain links TRBV6-1 to TRBJ1-5; D ambiguous. The germline gives CDR1 MNHNS, CDR2 SASEGT. There are 14 residues in the CDR3. The V end was cut by 4 bases, the J end by 0 bases, with 7 bases between. CDR3 bases: TGTGCCAGCAGTGGCGGTTATAGCAATCAGCCCCAGCATTTT. It translates to CASSGGYSNQPQHF.

This clone was counted a single time. The CDR3 reads CSVEGAHYEQYF. The CDR3 coding sequence is TGCAGCGTTGAAGGGGCGCATTATGAGCAGTACTTC. This rearrangement joins TRBV29-1 to TRBJ2-7; no firm D call. Trimming took 1 base from V and 7 from J, leaving 11 bases between them. Per the germline V gene, CDR1 is SQVTM and CDR2 is ANQGSEA. This CDR3 region has 12 residues.

J is TRBJ2-7 and V is TRBV7-9; 9 positions match TRBD1. Unmatched junction bases numbered 10, after V lost 5 bases and J lost 5 bases. The CDR3 spans 15 residues. Germline CDR1 reads SEHNR; CDR2 reads FQNEAQ (reference sequence). The CDR3 sequence: CASSLLGQGLHEQYF. Here the CDR3 DNA reads TGTGCCAGCAGCCTCCTGGGACAGGGACTCCACGAGCAGTACTTC.

The chain employs TRBV27 and TRBJ2-7; TRBD1 agrees at 8 bases. The CDR3 has 15 amino acids. With 3 bases clipped from V and 3 bases from J, the junction kept 7 bases outside the gene matches. The germline gives CDR1 MNHEY, CDR2 SMNVEV (reference sequence). In DNA form, the CDR3 reads TGTGCCAGCAGTTTGGGGGGACAGGCGATCTACGAGCAGTACTTC. Translation: CASSLGGQAIYEQYF.

This chain links TRBV5-1 with TRBJ2-7, with 8 positions matching TRBD2. There are 16 residues in the CDR3. The ends lost 1 base at V and 1 base at J; junction bases unmatched: 7. Germline CDR1 SGHRS, CDR2 YFSETQ. The CDR3: CASSLSAAGVSYEQYF. The DNA of the CDR3 is TGCGCCAGCAGCTTGTCAGCAGCGGGAGTGTCCTACGAGCAGTACTTC. The full variable domain, with the rest looked up from reference TRBV5-1 and TRBJ2-7, is KAGVTQTPRYLIKTRGQQVTLSCSPISGHRSVSWYQQTPGQGLQFLFEYFSETQRNKGNFPGRFSGRQFSNSRSEMNVSTLELGDSALYLCASSLSAAGVSYEQYFGPGTRLTVT.

The chain has TRBV2 and TRBJ2-5; 7 bases are shared with TRBD1. The germline CDR1 and CDR2 sequences are SNHLY and FYNNEI. There are 13 residues in the CDR3. The V segment lost 6 bases and the J segment 5 bases; nucleotides outside the gene matches: 6. The CDR3 nucleotides are TGTGCCAGCAGGGGGGACAGTACGGAGACCCAGTACTTC. Protein: CASRGDSTETQYF.

The chain links TRBV9 to TRBJ1-3; TRBD1 matches 7 bases. Germline CDR1 reads SGDLS; CDR2 reads YYNGEE. CDR3 length equals 16 residues. The V segment lost 0 bases and the J segment 2 bases; nucleotides outside the gene matches: 5. The CDR3 region has the DNA TGTGCCAGCAGCGTAGCTCCCAGGGGGACTGGAAACACCATATATTTT. Protein sequence: CASSVAPRGTGNTIYF.

This clone occurred a few times. The CDR3 DNA reads TGTGCCAGCAGGGAACTGACAGGGGGTGTGAACAATGAGCAGTTCTTC. Translating gives CASRELTGGVNNEQFF. The chain joins TRBV6-1 to TRBJ2-1; 9 bases map to TRBD1. Trimming cost V 6 bases and J 5 bases; bases outside gene matches: 11. The V gene's germline CDR1 is MNHNS and CDR2 SASEGT. The CDR3 extends over 16 amino acids.

V usage is TRBV5-1 and J usage is TRBJ2-7; D is ambiguous. Per the germline V gene, CDR1 is SGHRS and CDR2 is YFSETQ. The CDR3 loop spans 13 amino acids. Trimming took off 0 bases at V and 3 bases at J, with 7 bases between the two ends. The CDR3 loop reads CASSLDLFYEQYF. CDR3 in DNA: TGCGCCAGCAGCTTGGACTTATTCTACGAGCAGTACTTC.